The 27 T cell receptor beta chains reported below all come from one sample, sequenced in a study of tumor-infiltrating lymphocytes in localized non-small cell lung cancer. Produced via immunoSEQ multiplex PCR; TCRdb's table is partial and in-frame only. Of 6,000 to 9,000 clones in the sample, 71% were seen once. Sequences were obtained from lung tumor tissue. Receptors originate from a human donor with non-small cell lung cancer.

CDR3 amino acids: CASSEGQGQETQYF. The CDR3 nucleotides are TGTGCCAGCAGTGAGGGACAGGGGCAAGAGACCCAGTACTTC. The chain joins TRBV25-1 to TRBJ2-5, with 10 positions matching TRBD1. J gave up 2 bases and V 3 bases, and 0 bases lay outside the gene matches. The CDR3 spans 14 residues. Germline CDR1 reads MGHDK; CDR2 reads SYGVNS. The complete variable domain, with remaining parts taken from reference TRBV25-1 and TRBJ2-5, reads EADIYQTPRYLVIGTGKKITLECSQTMGHDKMYWYQQDPGMELHLIHYSYGVNSTEKGDLSSESTVSRIRTEHFPLTLESARPSHTSQYLCASSEGQGQETQYFGPGTRLLVL.

The chain recombines TRBV30 with TRBJ2-1; D assignment may be TRBD1 or TRBD2 (10 bases each). The CDR3 consists of 18 residues. The V end was cut by 4 bases, the J end by 4 bases, with 26 bases between. Looked up from germline, CDR1 is GTSNPN and CDR2 is SVGIG (reference sequence). This chain's CDR3 is CAWNGQGELAGPYNEQFF. CDR3 bases: TGTGCCTGGAATGGACAGGGGGAACTAGCGGGGCCTTACAATGAGCAGTTCTTC.

This sequence joins TRBV5-5 and TRBJ2-7, with D possibly being TRBD1 or TRBD2 (6 bases each). Trimming removed 0 bases at V and 5 bases at J, with 15 bases between. The CDR3 has 15 amino acids. Germline lookup yields CDR1 SGHKS and CDR2 YYEKEE (reference sequence). The CDR3 nucleotides read TGTGCCAGCAGCTTGGAGGTCAGGGGAGGCGACGAGCAGTACTTC. Translation gives CASSLEVRGGDEQYF.

As DNA, the CDR3 is TGCGCCAGCAGCTTCATGCCGGGACAGGGAAATGAGCAGTTCTTC. Its protein product is CASSFMPGQGNEQFF. The chain has TRBV5-1 and TRBJ2-1; 9 positions agree with TRBD1. Germline V gene data show CDR1 as SGHRS and CDR2 as YFSETQ. The CDR3 has 15 amino acids. V gave up 2 bases and J gave up 7 bases; unmatched junction bases: 7.

This chain links TRBV18 with TRBJ1-5, with 8 bases aligning to TRBD1. The CDR3 covers 16 residues. J gave up 0 bases and V 3 bases, and 4 bases lay outside the gene matches. Germline V gene data show CDR1 as KGHSH and CDR2 as LQKENI. CDR3 sequence: CASSPDRVSSNQPQHF. The CDR3 coding sequence is TGTGCCAGCTCACCGGACAGGGTCTCTAGCAATCAGCCCCAGCATTTT.

This CDR3 reads CASRQGLAGLPYNEQFF. CDR3 sequence (DNA): TGTGCCAGCAGGCAGGGACTAGCGGGGCTTCCCTACAATGAGCAGTTCTTC. This chain uses TRBV5-6 with TRBJ2-1; TRBD2 agrees at 13 bases. V lost 5 bases to trimming and J lost 2 bases; unmatched junction nucleotides: 7. This CDR3 spans 17 amino acids. Germline V gene sequence: CDR1 SGHDT, CDR2 YYEEEE.

The rearrangement uses TRBV6-6 and TRBJ2-3; TRBD1 aligns across 9 bases. V shed 7 bases and J 4 bases; nucleotides not matched to a gene: 12. Per the germline V gene, CDR1 is MNHNY and CDR2 is SVGAGI (reference sequence). The CDR3 runs to 16 residues. The CDR3 region has the DNA TGTGCCAGCACCTCCCTGGGACAGGGAGGCTCAGATACGCAGTATTTT. Amino acid sequence: CASTSLGQGGSDTQYF.

This chain connects TRBV9 to TRBJ1-1; D possibly corresponds to TRBD1 (5 bases). The CDR3 totals 15 residues. Per germline, CDR1 SGDLS and CDR2 YYNGEE. The V end was cut by 0 bases, the J end by 4 bases, with 13 bases between. The DNA for the CDR3 is TGTGCCAGCAGCGTAGTCGGAGTTGGGGGCACTGAAGCTTTCTTT. Its translation is CASSVVGVGGTEAFF.

The CDR3 bases are TGTGCCAGCAGCCACGGGACTGTTAGCTCCTACGAGCAGTACTTC. Translating it yields CASSHGTVSSYEQYF. This chain uses TRBV5-4 with TRBJ2-7; possible D gene TRBD2, 6 bases. Between the trimmed V and J ends, which lost 4 bases and 0 bases, there was a span of 14 bases. CDR3 size: 15 residues. Germline V gene lookup returns CDR1 SGHNT and CDR2 YYREEE (reference sequence).

The chain is built from TRBV7-9 and TRBJ2-3; TRBD1 aligns across 7 bases. V was clipped by 5 bases and J by 9 bases; unmatched bases: 8. The germline CDR1 and CDR2 sequences are SEHNR and FQNEAQ (reference sequence). The CDR3 is 13 residues long. CDR3 loop: CASSPRQGRTQYF. The DNA of the CDR3 is TGTGCCAGCAGCCCAAGACAGGGAAGAACGCAGTATTTT.

This clone is medium-sized. The chain has TRBV28 and TRBJ1-2; tentative D call: TRBD1 (6 bases). The CDR3 has 12 amino acids. V was pared by 2 bases and J by 13 bases, with 14 bases between. In germline, CDR1 is MDHEN, CDR2 SYDVKM. CDR3 protein: CASSLETGYRTF. The DNA of the CDR3 is TGTGCCAGCAGTTTAGAAACAGGGTATCGCACCTTC.

The count of this clone is one. The chain couples TRBV7-3 to TRBJ2-7, with 10 bases fitting TRBD1. Trimming took 1 base from V and 7 from J; bases not matched to a gene: 10. The germline V gene encodes CDR1 SGHTA and CDR2 FQGTGA. The CDR3 loop spans 16 amino acids. CDR3 DNA sequence: TGTGCCAGCAGCTTAAGGGGTGGGACAGGGGTTACTGAGCAGTACTTC. It yields the protein CASSLRGGTGVTEQYF.

The chain is built from TRBV7-6 and TRBJ1-6; D possibly corresponds to TRBD1 (5 bases). Germline CDR1 SGHVS, CDR2 FNYEAQ. V was pared by 5 bases and J by 7 bases, with 12 bases between. The CDR3 is made up of 14 amino acids. CDR3 sequence: CASSRQSFNSPLHF. The CDR3 bases are TGTGCCAGCAGCCGACAGTCTTTCAATTCACCCCTCCACTTT.

This chain links TRBV2 with TRBJ1-2, with 8 bases identical to TRBD1. The CDR3 runs 14 residues. J was trimmed by 5 bases and V by 6 bases; bases with no gene match: 8. CDR1 is SNHLY, CDR2 FYNNEI, per germline. CDR3: CASSGQGPPYGYTF. In DNA form, the CDR3 reads TGTGCCAGCAGCGGACAGGGACCCCCATATGGCTACACCTTC.

V usage is TRBV6-5 and J usage is TRBJ1-2; perhaps TRBD1 as D (5 bases). Germline CDR1 reads MNHEY; CDR2 reads SVGAGI. The ends were cut back, 3 bases at V and 2 bases at J, with 13 bases in the middle. The length of the CDR3 is 15 residues. CDR3 loop: CASSYNRDGNYGYTF. For the CDR3, the DNA is TGTGCCAGCAGTTATAATCGGGACGGAAACTATGGCTACACCTTC.

Only one count was recorded for this clone. The chain links TRBV30 to TRBJ2-7; a weak D match, TRBD1 (5 bases). This CDR3 region has 13 residues. Trimming pared 3 bases from V and 4 bases from J, leaving 13 bases between. Germline values: CDR1 GTSNPN, CDR2 SVGIG (reference sequence). CDR3 sequence: CAWRSTRVYEQYF. In nucleotides, the CDR3 is TGTGCCTGGAGGTCAACCAGGGTGTACGAGCAGTACTTC.

The chain recombines TRBV7-2 with TRBJ1-2; D remains unclear. Between the trimmed V and J ends, which lost 1 base and 4 bases, there was a span of 4 bases. This CDR3 contains 12 residues. The V gene's germline CDR1 is SGHTA and CDR2 FQGNSA. DNA for the CDR3: TGTGCCAGCAGCTTAGACTCCTATGGCTACACCTTC. Translated, it gives CASSLDSYGYTF.

This clone appeared a few times. This rearrangement joins TRBV7-9 to TRBJ1-1; TRBD1 matches at 7 bases. CDR3 length: 16 residues. V was pared by 1 base and J by 4 bases, with 9 bases of the junction left unmatched. Germline V gene data show CDR1 as SEHNR and CDR2 as FQNEAQ (reference sequence). CDR3 region: CASSLGSQGKFTEAFF. The CDR3 DNA sequence: TGTGCCAGCAGCTTAGGATCACAGGGGAAGTTCACTGAAGCTTTCTTT.

The chain has TRBV11-2 and TRBJ2-7, with 7 bases aligning to TRBD1. The CDR3 totals 15 residues. Unmatched junction bases numbered 7, after V lost 2 bases and J lost 3 bases. The germline V gene has CDR1 SGHAT and CDR2 FQNNGV. As DNA, the CDR3 is TGTGCCAGCAGCTTATCCCGGGACAGTCGCTACGAGCAGTACTTC. This codes for CASSLSRDSRYEQYF.

The chain is built from TRBV7-6 and TRBJ2-3; 8 nucleotides match TRBD1. CDR1 and CDR2 from the germline V gene are SGHVS and FNYEAQ. The V gene end was trimmed by 1 base and the J gene end by 2 bases; junction bases not matched to a gene: 11. This CDR3 contains 18 residues. The CDR3 DNA sequence: TGTGCCAGCAGCTTAGGAGGTGGTGGCCAGGGGGCCACAGATACGCAGTATTTT. Translation: CASSLGGGGQGATDTQYF.

This sequence joins TRBV19 and TRBJ1-6, with D uncertain. The CDR3 is 12 amino acids. Germline V gene data show CDR1 as LNHDA and CDR2 as SQIVND (reference sequence). V was shortened by 5 bases and J by 10 bases, with 9 bases between the two germline ends. CDR3 sequence (DNA): TGTGCCAGTAGTTTTAAAGGGTCACCCCTCCACTTT. Amino acid sequence: CASSFKGSPLHF. The entire variable domain, with the rest obtained from reference TRBV19 and TRBJ1-6, is as follows: DGGITQSPKYLFRKEGQNVTLSCEQNLNHDAMYWYRQDPGQGLRLIYYSQIVNDFQKGDIAEGYSVSREKKESFPLTVTSAQKNPTAFYLCASSFKGSPLHFGNGTRLTVT.

The V gene is TRBV9, the J gene TRBJ2-7, with D possibly being TRBD2 (6 bases). The CDR3 consists of 15 residues. Trimming removed 0 bases at V and 2 bases at J, with 12 bases between. Germline CDR1 SGDLS, CDR2 YYNGEE. CDR3 sequence (DNA): TGTGCCAGCAGCGTAGCCGGGGGAAGCGCCTACGAGCAGTACTTC. It encodes CASSVAGGSAYEQYF.

This sequence joins TRBV15 and TRBJ1-2; no clear D. This CDR3 spans 14 amino acids. Germline CDR1 is LNHNV and CDR2 is YYDKDF (reference sequence). V was shortened by 6 bases and J by 2 bases, with 13 bases between the two germline ends. This chain's CDR3 is CATSSWGPNYGYTF. The CDR3 region has the DNA TGTGCCACCAGTTCGTGGGGTCCAAACTATGGCTACACCTTC. The full variable domain, its missing parts supplied by reference TRBV15 and TRBJ1-2, is DAMVIQNPRYQVTQFGKPVTLSCSQTLNHNVMYWYQQKSSQAPKLLFHYYDKDFNNEADTPDNFQSRRPNTSFCFLDIRSPGLGDTAMYLCATSSWGPNYGYTFGSGTRLTVV.

The CDR3 DNA reads as TGTGCCTGGAGTCTGGAGGGACTTAGTTCACCCCTCCACTTT. It is translated as CAWSLEGLSSPLHF. The chain employs TRBV30 and TRBJ1-6; D is perhaps TRBD1 (5 bases). The germline V gene has CDR1 GTSNPN and CDR2 SVGIG (reference sequence). The CDR3 extends over 14 amino acids. The germline V and J ends were trimmed by 2 bases and 9 bases, with 14 bases remaining between them.

This clone was seen a single time. The rearrangement joins TRBV18 to TRBJ1-4; TRBD1 is a possible D gene (5 bases). The V gene's germline CDR1 is KGHSH and CDR2 LQKENI. This CDR3 has 14 amino acids. Trimming shortened V by 3 bases and J by 8 bases, and 13 bases separated the two germline ends. This CDR3 is CASSPWGIEEKLFF. CDR3 nucleotides: TGTGCCAGCTCACCCTGGGGGATTGAAGAAAAACTGTTTTTT.

The chain links TRBV30 to TRBJ2-7, with a possible D match to TRBD1 (5 bases). CDR3 length: 14 amino acids. The V gene's germline CDR1 is GTSNPN and CDR2 SVGIG (reference sequence). Trimming left V 4 bases short and J 1 base short, with 14 bases between. The chain's CDR3 is CAWTEAGQSYEQYF. The CDR3 nucleotides read TGTGCCTGGACTGAAGCAGGGCAGTCCTACGAGCAGTACTTC.

This rearrangement joins TRBV5-6 to TRBJ2-7; TRBD1 matches 10 bases. V was pared by 4 bases and J by 3 bases, with 1 base of the junction left unmatched. The CDR3 totals 13 residues. Germline V gene data show CDR1 as SGHDT and CDR2 as YYEEEE. As DNA, the CDR3 is TGTGCCAGCAGCGGACAGGGGGTCTACGAGCAGTACTTC. Its translation: CASSGQGVYEQYF. Full variable domain (missing parts from reference TRBV5-6 and TRBJ2-7): DAGVTQSPTHLIKTRGQQVTLRCSPKSGHDTVSWYQQALGQGPQFIFQYYEEEERQRGNFPDRFSGHQFPNYSSELNVNALLLGDSALYLCASSGQGVYEQYFGPGTRLTVT.